This TCR beta chain was profiled in a study of T cell repertoires in cytomegalovirus infection. Study in general: CMV epitopes used comprised recently identified HLA-C-restricted ones and well-studied HLA-B-restricted ones. The public TCR beta signatures pointed to both CMV infection and matching HLA type.

Remarks on this clonotype: Its target is unknown.

TCRdb reprocessed the reads with MiXCR, giving one entry per CDR3 protein. The sample lists some 350,000 distinct CDR3 sequences, 25% to 30% occurring once. The germline CDR1 and CDR2 sequences are LNHDA and SQIVND (reference sequence). This CDR3 is 15 amino acids long. The germline V and J ends were trimmed by 3 bases and 2 bases, with 8 bases remaining between them. Study-level findings and limits: Within the response measured ex vivo, HLA-C-restricted CMV-specific TCR beta clonotypes were dominant. Totalled public TCR beta family frequency picked out people who carried CMV plus the relevant HLA.

The chain carries TRBV19 and TRBJ1-6; maybe TRBD1 (6 bases). The source was cultured PBMCs, collected from culture after CMV antigen stimulation. This receptor was obtained from a human donor in good health (CMV status not recorded). Some clones in this sample may be carry-over from other donors' samples. CDR3 DNA sequence: TGTGCCAGTAGTATCCAGGGGACCTATAATTCACCCCTCCACTTT. Residues: CASSIQGTYNSPLHF.